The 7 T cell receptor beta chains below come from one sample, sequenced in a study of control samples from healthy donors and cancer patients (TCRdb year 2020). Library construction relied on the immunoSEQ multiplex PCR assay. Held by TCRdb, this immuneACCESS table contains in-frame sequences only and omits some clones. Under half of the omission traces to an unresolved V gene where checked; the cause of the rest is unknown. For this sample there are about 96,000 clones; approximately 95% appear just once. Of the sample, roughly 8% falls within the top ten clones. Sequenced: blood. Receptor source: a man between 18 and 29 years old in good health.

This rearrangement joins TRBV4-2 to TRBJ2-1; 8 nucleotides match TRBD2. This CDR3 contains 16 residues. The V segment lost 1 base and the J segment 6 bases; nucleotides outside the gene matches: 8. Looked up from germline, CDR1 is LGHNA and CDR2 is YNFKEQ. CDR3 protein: CASSQVPQRGFNEQFF. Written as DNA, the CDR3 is TGTGCCAGCAGCCAAGTCCCCCAGCGGGGGTTCAATGAGCAGTTCTTC.

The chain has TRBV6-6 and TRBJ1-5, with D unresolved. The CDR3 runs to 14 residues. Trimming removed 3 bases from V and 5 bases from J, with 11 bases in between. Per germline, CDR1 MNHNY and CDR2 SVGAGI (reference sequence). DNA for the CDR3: TGTGCCAGCAGTTATGAAGGATATGATCAGCCCCAGCATTTT. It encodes CASSYEGYDQPQHF.

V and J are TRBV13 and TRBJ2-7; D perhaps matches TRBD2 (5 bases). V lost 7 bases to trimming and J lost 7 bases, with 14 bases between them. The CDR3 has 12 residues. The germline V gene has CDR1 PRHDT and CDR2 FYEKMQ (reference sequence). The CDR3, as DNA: TGTGCCAGCACCCCTGCGTCGGGAGAGCAGTACTTC. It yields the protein CASTPASGEQYF.

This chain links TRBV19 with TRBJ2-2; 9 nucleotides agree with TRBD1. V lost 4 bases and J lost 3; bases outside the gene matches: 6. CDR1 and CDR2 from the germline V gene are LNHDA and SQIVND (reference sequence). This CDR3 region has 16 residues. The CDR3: CASSSRDRVHTGELFF. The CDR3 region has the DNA TGTGCCAGTAGTAGCCGGGACAGGGTTCACACCGGGGAGCTGTTTTTT. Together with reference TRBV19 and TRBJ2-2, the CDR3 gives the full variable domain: DGGITQSPKYLFRKEGQNVTLSCEQNLNHDAMYWYRQDPGQGLRLIYYSQIVNDFQKGDIAEGYSVSREKKESFPLTVTSAQKNPTAFYLCASSSRDRVHTGELFFGEGSRLTVL.

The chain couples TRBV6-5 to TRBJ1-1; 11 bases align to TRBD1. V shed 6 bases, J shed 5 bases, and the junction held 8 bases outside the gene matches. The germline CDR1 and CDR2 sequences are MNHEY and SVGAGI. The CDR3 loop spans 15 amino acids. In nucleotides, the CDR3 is TGTGCCAGCAGCCGCGGGACAGGGGGAGGAACTGAAGCTTTCTTT. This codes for CASSRGTGGGTEAFF.

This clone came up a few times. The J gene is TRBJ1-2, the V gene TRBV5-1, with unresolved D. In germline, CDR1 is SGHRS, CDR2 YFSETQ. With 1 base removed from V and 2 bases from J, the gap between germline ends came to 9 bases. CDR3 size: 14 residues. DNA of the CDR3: TGCGCCAGCAGCTTGAGTACAGACAACTATGGCTACACCTTC. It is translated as CASSLSTDNYGYTF.

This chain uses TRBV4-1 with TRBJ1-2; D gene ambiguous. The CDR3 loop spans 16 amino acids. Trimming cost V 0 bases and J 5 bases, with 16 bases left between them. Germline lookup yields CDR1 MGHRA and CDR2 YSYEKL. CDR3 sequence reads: CASSQDPPDSSYGYTF. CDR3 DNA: TGCGCCAGCAGCCAAGATCCCCCAGACTCTAGTTATGGCTACACCTTC.